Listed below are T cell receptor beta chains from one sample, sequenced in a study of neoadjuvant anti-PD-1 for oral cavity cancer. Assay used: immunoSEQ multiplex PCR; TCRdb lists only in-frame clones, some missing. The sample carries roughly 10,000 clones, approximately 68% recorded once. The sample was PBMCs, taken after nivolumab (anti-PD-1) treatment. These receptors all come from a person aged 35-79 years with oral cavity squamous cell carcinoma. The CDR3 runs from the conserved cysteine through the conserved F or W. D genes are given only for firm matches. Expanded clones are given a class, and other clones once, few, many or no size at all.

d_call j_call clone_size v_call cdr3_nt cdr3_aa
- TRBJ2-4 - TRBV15 TGTGCCACCAGCTATGGAGCCAAAAACATTCAGTACTTC CATSYGAKNIQYF
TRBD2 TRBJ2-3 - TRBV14 TGTGCCAGCAGCCGCCTTGTAGGTAGCGGGGGCCTTCGGGATACGCAGTATTTT CASSRLVGSGGLRDTQYF
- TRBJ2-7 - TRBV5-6 TGTGCCAGCAGCTTGAACGGTCCGGGAGTGAGGGAGCAGTACTTC CASSLNGPGVREQYF
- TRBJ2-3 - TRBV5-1 TGCGCCAGCAGCTTGGCAGGTCCGAGGACAGATACGCAGTATTTT CASSLAGPRTDTQYF
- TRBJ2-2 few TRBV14 TGTGCCAGCAGGTCACAGCTGAACACCGGGGAGCTGTTTTTT CASRSQLNTGELFF
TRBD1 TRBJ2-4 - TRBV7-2 TGTGCCAGCAGCCCCAGGACAGGCGCTCAAGCCAAAAACATTCAGTACTTC CASSPRTGAQAKNIQYF
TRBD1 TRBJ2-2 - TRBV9 TGTGCCAGCAGCCGGGGACAGGGAAGGACCGGGGAGCTGTTTTTT CASSRGQGRTGELFF
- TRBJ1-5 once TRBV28 TGTGCCAGCACGGGGGAATCTCAGCCCCAGCATTTT CASTGESQPQHF
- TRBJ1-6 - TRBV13 TGTGCCAGCAGCTTAGGAGGCAGGCGCGATTCACCCCTCCACTTT CASSLGGRRDSPLHF
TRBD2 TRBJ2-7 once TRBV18 TGTGCCAGCTCACCGGCGCTAGCGGGATTTGACGAGCAGTACTTC CASSPALAGFDEQYF
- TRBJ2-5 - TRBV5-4 TGTGCCAGCAGCTTGATCGGGTCCAAGGTGACCCAGTACTTC CASSLIGSKVTQYF
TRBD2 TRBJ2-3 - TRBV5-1 TGCGCCAGCAGCTTGGGGCGGGGGGCCGAAGATACGCAGTATTTT CASSLGRGAEDTQYF